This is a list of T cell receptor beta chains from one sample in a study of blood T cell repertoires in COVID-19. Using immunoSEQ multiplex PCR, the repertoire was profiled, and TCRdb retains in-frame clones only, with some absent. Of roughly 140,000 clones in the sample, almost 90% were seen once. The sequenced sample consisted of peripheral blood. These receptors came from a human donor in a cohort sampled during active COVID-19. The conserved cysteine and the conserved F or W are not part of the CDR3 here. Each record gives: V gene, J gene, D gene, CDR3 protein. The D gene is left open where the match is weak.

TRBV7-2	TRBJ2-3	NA	ASSSTGRPTDTQY
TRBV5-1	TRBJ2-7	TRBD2	ASGAHPETSAEQY
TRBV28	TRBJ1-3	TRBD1	ASSLGTGGAYTIY
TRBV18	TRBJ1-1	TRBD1	ASSPDRATEAF
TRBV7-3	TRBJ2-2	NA	ASRSGTNTGELF
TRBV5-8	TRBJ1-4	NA	ASSLYSLGWEKLF
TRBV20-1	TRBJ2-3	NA	SASGGNTDTQY
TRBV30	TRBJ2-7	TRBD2	AWSPTIAGGRYEQY
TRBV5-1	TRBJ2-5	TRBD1	ASSFGQGAPQETQY
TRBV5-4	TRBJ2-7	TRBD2	ASSSSSGSSYEQY
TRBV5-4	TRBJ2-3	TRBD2	ASSSKWTSLDTQY
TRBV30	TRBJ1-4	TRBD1	AWSPGQGGLNEKLF
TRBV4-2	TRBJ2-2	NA	ASSQVGSTGELF
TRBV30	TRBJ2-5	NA	AWSGSAMQTQY
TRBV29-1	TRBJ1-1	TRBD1	SVEDRGRTEAF
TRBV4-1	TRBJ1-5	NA	ASSQDGGRSNQPQH
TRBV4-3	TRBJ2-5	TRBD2	ASSQDRYGGASETQY
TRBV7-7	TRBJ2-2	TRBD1	ASSLGDSRTGELF
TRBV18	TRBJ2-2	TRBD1	ASSPRPGDSGELF
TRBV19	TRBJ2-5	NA	ASSWTKYQETQY
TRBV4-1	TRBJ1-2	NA	ASSQEGWGGGQGGYT
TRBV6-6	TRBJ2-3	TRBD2	ASSYGLAGTGDTQY
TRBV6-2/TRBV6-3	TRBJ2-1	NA	ASSTNMGRVNEQF
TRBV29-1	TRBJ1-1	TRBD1	SVGTGGNTEAF
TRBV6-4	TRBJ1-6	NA	ASSDSRASPLH
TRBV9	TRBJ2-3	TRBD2	ASSVSGAGAVHRTDTQY
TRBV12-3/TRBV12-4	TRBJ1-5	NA	ASSSTDYQPQH
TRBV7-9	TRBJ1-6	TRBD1	ASSFPGQGAPLH
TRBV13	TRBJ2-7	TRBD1	ASNRGGQGHYEQY
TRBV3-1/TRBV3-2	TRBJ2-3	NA	ASSHPLAAGTQY
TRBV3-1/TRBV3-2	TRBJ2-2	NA	ASSQDRGARRTGELF
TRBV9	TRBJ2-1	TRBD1	ASSALGQAPDNEQF
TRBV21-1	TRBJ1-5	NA	ASSKNFQTVSYQPQH
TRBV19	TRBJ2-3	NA	ASSFQAGTQY
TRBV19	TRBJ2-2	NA	ASRTNTGELF
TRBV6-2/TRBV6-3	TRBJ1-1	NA	ASSYFRDKTEAF
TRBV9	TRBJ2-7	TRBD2	ASSPGLPTYEQY
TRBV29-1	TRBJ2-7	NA	SVEGNTSYEQY
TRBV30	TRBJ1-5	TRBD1	AWSRVGTEAAYSNQPQH
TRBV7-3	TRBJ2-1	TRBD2	ASSSLAGVDNEQF
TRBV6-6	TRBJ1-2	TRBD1	ASSYVGQVNYGYT
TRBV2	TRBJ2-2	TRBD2	ASSESLAGLAPTGELF
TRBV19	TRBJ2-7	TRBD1	ASSIRTGVNFYEQY
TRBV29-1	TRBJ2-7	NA	SVSGSSYEQY
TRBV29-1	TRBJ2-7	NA	SVAVQGRSYEQY
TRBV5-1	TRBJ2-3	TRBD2	ASRWTSGTDTQY
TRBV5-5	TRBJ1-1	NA	ASSSGSNTEAF
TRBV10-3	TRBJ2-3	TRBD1	AISDTGGKNTDTQY
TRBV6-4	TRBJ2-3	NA	ASSPRRGQDTQY
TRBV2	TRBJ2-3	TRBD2	ASSEFGGVTDTQY
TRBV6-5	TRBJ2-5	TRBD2	ATWTSYETQY
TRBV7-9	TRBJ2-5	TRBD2	ASSRRTSGRWETQY
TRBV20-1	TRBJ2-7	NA	SASGQGLYEQY